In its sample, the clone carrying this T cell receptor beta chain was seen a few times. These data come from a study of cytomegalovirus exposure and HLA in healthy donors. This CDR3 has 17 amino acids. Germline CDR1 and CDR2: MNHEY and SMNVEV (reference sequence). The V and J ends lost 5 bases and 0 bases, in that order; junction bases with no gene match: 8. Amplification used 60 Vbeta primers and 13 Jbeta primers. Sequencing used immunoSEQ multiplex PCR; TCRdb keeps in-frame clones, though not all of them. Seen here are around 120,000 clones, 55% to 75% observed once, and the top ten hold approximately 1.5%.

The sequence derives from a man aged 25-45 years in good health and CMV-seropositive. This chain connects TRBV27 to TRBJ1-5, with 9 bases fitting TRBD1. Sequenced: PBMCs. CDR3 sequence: CASSTGQGPYSNQPQHF. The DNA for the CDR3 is TGTGCCAGCAGTACGGGACAGGGACCTTATAGCAATCAGCCCCAGCATTTT.